The entry below describes one T cell receptor beta chain. Antigen: not known. The data were taken from a study of blood T cells in healthy people across ages. Study outcomes and limitations: When set beside aged donors, long-lived donors presented more naive CD4+ cells and higher diversity. With unsorted PBMCs, a conclusive comparison of naive versus antigen-experienced cells was not possible.

It was with a sample-barcoded 5' primer and a J-beta primer mix that a second PCR of about 6 to 12 cycles was run. TCRdb re-called the 5' RACE reads with MiXCR, one entry per CDR3 protein. This sample has approximately 800,000 distinct CDR3 sequences, with about 53% found just once. The sequence derives from a man older than 75 in good health. The sequencing sample was made of blood.

CDR3 nucleotides: TGTGCCACCAGTGATTTATTTGCTTTGCAGTTCTTC. Translated: CATSDLFALQFF. This chain links TRBV24-1 with TRBJ2-1; D is unclear. The CDR3 is 12 residues long. Per germline, CDR1 KGHDR and CDR2 SFDVKD. Trimming stripped 1 base from V and 12 bases from J, with 9 bases between.